The rows below give T cell receptor beta chains drawn from one sample of a study of blood T cell repertoires in COVID-19. Profiling relied on immunoSEQ multiplex PCR, and the TCRdb table lists in-frame clones only, not all of them. The profile covers some 180,000 clones, with approximately 80% appearing a single time and about 13% taken by the ten largest. Sequencing was carried out using peripheral blood. The receptors stem from a human donor in a cohort sampled during active COVID-19. The CDR3 runs from the conserved cysteine through the conserved F or W. The order of the fields is V gene, J gene, D gene, clone size, CDR3 protein, CDR3 DNA. D genes are given only for firm matches. Where a row states a size, it is once, few, many or the class of an expanded clone; other rows omit it.

TRBV28,TRBJ1-1,TRBD1,few,CASSPGTGLTPEAFF,TGTGCCAGCAGTCCCGGGACAGGGCTGACCCCTGAAGCTTTCTTT
TRBV9,TRBJ2-5,TRBD1,-,CASSARGRGLGETQYF,TGTGCCAGCAGCGCAAGGGGCAGGGGGCTGGGAGAGACCCAGTACTTC
TRBV7-2,TRBJ2-7,-,-,CASSFTGTQGGYEQYF,TGTGCCAGCAGCTTCACCGGGACACAGGGCGGCTACGAGCAGTACTTC
TRBV27,TRBJ2-1,-,-,CASSLSGQDNGNEQFF,TGTGCCAGCAGTTTATCGGGGCAGGACAATGGCAATGAGCAGTTCTTC
TRBV6-2/TRBV6-3,TRBJ1-2,TRBD1,many,CASSSLPSGGPNYGYTF,TGTGCCAGCAGCTCCCTTCCCTCAGGGGGACCTAACTATGGCTACACCTTC
TRBV27,TRBJ2-1,TRBD1,-,CASSPTGTGGLFF,TGTGCCAGCAGTCCAACCGGGACAGGAGGACTGTTCTTC
TRBV9,TRBJ2-3,TRBD1,-,CASSGGTGLTDTQYF,TGTGCCAGCAGCGGCGGGACAGGACTCACAGATACGCAGTATTTT
TRBV3-1/TRBV3-2,TRBJ2-2,-,-,CASSQRRAGPTGELFF,TGTGCCAGCAGCCAACGGAGGGCGGGACCGACCGGGGAGCTGTTTTTT
TRBV11-2,TRBJ1-1,TRBD1,once,CASSLPGTGLMGSEAFF,TGTGCCAGCAGCTTACCCGGGACAGGGCTTATGGGCTCTGAAGCTTTCTTT
TRBV27,TRBJ2-3,TRBD2,-,CASSPSQLADRTDTQYF,TGTGCCAGCAGTCCATCCCAACTAGCGGACCGCACAGATACGCAGTATTTT
TRBV6-5,TRBJ2-1,-,-,CASSRDILPYNEQFF,TGTGCCAGCAGTCGGGACATCCTCCCATACAATGAGCAGTTCTTC
TRBV4-1,TRBJ1-6,-,-,CASSQAGGLSPLHF,TGCGCCAGCAGCCAAGCTGGGGGACTCTCACCCCTCCACTTT
TRBV6-5,TRBJ1-2,-,-,CASARYAGSNYGYTF,TGTGCCAGCGCCCGTTATGCGGGGTCCAACTATGGCTACACCTTC
TRBV20-1,TRBJ2-1,-,-,CSASPQEYNEQFF,TGCAGTGCTAGTCCACAGGAGTACAATGAGCAGTTCTTC
TRBV11-2,TRBJ2-1,-,once,CASSRRNWQGAFDNEQFF,TGTGCCAGCAGCCGCCGGAATTGGCAGGGCGCTTTCGACAATGAGCAGTTCTTC
TRBV9,TRBJ1-5,TRBD1,few,CASSVGGQLNQPQHF,TGTGCCAGCAGCGTCGGGGGACAGCTCAATCAGCCCCAGCATTTT
TRBV5-4,TRBJ1-2,-,-,CASSLVMTEPYGYTF,TGTGCCAGCAGCTTGGTCATGACGGAGCCCTATGGCTACACCTTC
TRBV5-4,TRBJ2-1,TRBD1,-,CASSSRQGSNEQFF,TGTGCCAGCAGCTCGAGACAGGGGAGCAATGAGCAGTTCTTC
TRBV2,TRBJ2-1,-,-,CASRPGTFNEQFF,TGTGCCAGCAGACCCGGGACTTTCAATGAGCAGTTCTTC
TRBV7-9,TRBJ1-2,-,-,CASSYGADQVTYGYTF,TGTGCCAGCAGCTATGGGGCCGACCAGGTCACTTATGGCTACACCTTC
TRBV5-4,TRBJ2-1,-,-,CASSFSGSSYNEQFF,TGTGCCAGCAGCTTTAGCGGTAGCTCCTACAATGAGCAGTTCTTC
TRBV9,TRBJ2-1,-,-,CASSPSTSLYNEQFF,TGTGCCAGCAGCCCGTCAACTAGTCTTTACAATGAGCAGTTCTTC
TRBV2,TRBJ1-1,TRBD1,once,CASAQGEGTEAFF,TGTGCCAGTGCACAGGGGGAGGGCACTGAAGCTTTCTTT
TRBV18,TRBJ2-1,TRBD1,-,CASSRTGLGEQFF,TGTGCCAGCTCACGGACAGGGCTCGGCGAGCAGTTCTTC
TRBV7-2,TRBJ2-7,-,-,CASSYTGITYEQYF,TGTGCCAGCAGCTATACAGGGATTACCTACGAGCAGTACTTC
TRBV7-9,TRBJ2-4,TRBD1,-,CASSFTGAENIQYF,TGTGCCAGCAGCTTCACAGGGGCGGAGAACATTCAGTACTTC
TRBV4-1,TRBJ2-1,TRBD2,-,CASSQEKAGRSSYNEQFF,TGCGCCAGCAGCCAAGAAAAAGCGGGACGTAGCTCCTACAATGAGCAGTTCTTC
TRBV29-1,TRBJ2-6,-,-,CSVEKGAGANVLTF,TGCAGCGTTGAAAAAGGGGCTGGGGCCAACGTCCTGACTTTC